This T cell receptor (beta chain) was sequenced for a study of cytomegalovirus exposure and HLA in healthy donors (dated by TCRdb to 2017 to 2019). Background on the whole study: An earlier analysis of approximately 640 of the donors reported roughly 270 Gb of sequence data and approximately 110 million unique TCR beta sequences from 150 million to 200 million T cells. The study was designed to test whether signatures of past pathogen exposure could be identified by cataloging public T cell receptors. Donor age, sex, ethnicity and CMV serostatus were collected together with the repertoire data. Roughly 320 gigabases of sequencing data and 70 million to 95 million unique TCR sequences made up an early release that covered roughly 670 HLA-typed donors. The number of typed donors differed by locus: about 620-640 for A, B, C, DRB1 and DQB1; 500 to 550 for DQA1; 606 for DPA1; and about 450 for DPB1. A later analysis re-examined previously published TCR beta repertoires from roughly 720 donors and added high-resolution HLA genotyping to investigate patterns of TCR occurrence. HLA typing covered class I and class II loci at four-digit resolution. A later genetic analysis used genome-wide SNP genotypes for about 65% of the 666 donors, treating that subset as a discovery cohort. All discovery cohort repertoires had been generated using a single sequencing platform. Along with the approximately 650-subject first cohort, a separate validation cohort of more than 90 different subjects was used. Because of strong linkage in the cohort, roughly five DR-DQ haplotypes were treated as single units for association and clustering. Rather than using new phenotypic data, the later analysis identified candidate immune exposures from TCR beta sequences and from how often those sequences occurred across donors. In an earlier analysis of roughly 580 of the donors, high-throughput TCR beta sequencing was used to judge whether each TCR beta V gene segment behaved as functional or pseudogenic. Of the 350 to 450 genotyped donors, 65% to 90% fell in the genetic ancestry cluster associated with self-reported Caucasian donors. Among around 400 genotyped donors of the cohort, an average of approximately 240,000 unique TCR beta nucleotide sequences were sequenced per donor, around 20% of them non-productive. The study profiled the T cell repertoires of hundreds of subjects by immunosequencing and related them to cytomegalovirus serostatus. To predict cytomegalovirus infection status, the study brought together high-throughput TCR immunosequencing, statistical association of individual TCRs with disease status, and machine learning. On the study overall, not on this receptor specifically: A later analysis found that HLA-associated TCR beta chains were more clonally expanded and had lower generation probabilities than equally common non-associated chains. An association between a missense DCLRE1C variant and V-gene and J-gene trimming of TCR beta chains was found in a later genetic analysis and replicated in an independent cohort. In a later analysis, the rate of TCR association differed among HLA loci, with DRB1 alleles having the most associated TCRs and HLA-C alleles having the fewest. The classifier was reported to diagnose cytomegalovirus status with high specificity and sensitivity in both the original and validation cohorts. A later analysis reported that several top co-occurrence clusters appeared linked to parvovirus B19, influenza, CMV and Epstein-Barr virus. According to a later genetic analysis, donors in an Asian-associated ancestry cluster had fewer N-insertions in productive TCRs than the roughly 670-donor mean. In an earlier analysis of roughly 500 of the donors, most TCR beta V segments appeared in productive rearrangements about 90% or about 30% of the time, broadly matching IMGT annotations. Across donors, most TCR sequences were observed very rarely, whereas some public TCRs were present in many individuals. A cluster of highly shared sequence variants was judged likely to represent a technical artifact of the sequencing pipeline. Correlated functional status among segregating V segments might be attributable to linkage disequilibrium, but an unknown experimental factor could not be ruled out. The cohort was sequenced for TCR beta chains only, and without alpha or paired-chain data the features that could be detected were limited. Over 15 rarely observed V segments, including chromosome 9 orphons, were excluded from the earlier analysis of approximately 500 of the donors because counts were too low. Some IMGT-functional V segments, including TRBV6-2 and TRBV6-3, could not be told apart with the 87-base-pair reads, so those segments were excluded. CMV serostatus was the only immune exposure information available for the cohort. The presence/absence analyses assumed that sequencing depth was roughly uniform across donors, and that assumption may not be true. A few of the identified cytomegalovirus-associated TCR beta chains were confirmed in vitro to be specific for cytomegalovirus antigens. In a later analysis, some 17,000 TCR beta sequences were associated with specific HLA alleles at a false discovery rate of 0.05. According to a later analysis, most CMV-associated TCR beta chains appeared to be HLA-restricted, and the HLA associations seemed to be driven largely by CMV exposure. When HLA alleles, especially DR and DQ, strongly co-occurred, attributing TCR associations to individual alleles was difficult. HLA typing was unavailable for some donors at each locus, so association tests used only the typed subset. According to the authors, the approach could potentially be generalized to other disease states and immunological phenotypes. The study gave a list of under 200 TCR beta chains associated with cytomegalovirus. A further reported finding was that TCR beta sequences accurately predicted the HLA-A and HLA-B alleles for most subjects in the first cohort.

Comment on this clone: Its antigen is still unknown. A junction end diverges from the germline sequence, so it may reflect a read error.

The library was generated by the immunoSEQ multiplex PCR assay. For the multiplex PCR, a mixture combining 60 forward primers for TCR Vbeta segments and 13 reverse primers for TCR Jbeta segments was used. The CDR3 region of rearranged TCR beta genes was amplified from genomic DNA by a multiplex PCR assay. Amplified TCR beta libraries were sequenced as 87-base-pair reads on the Illumina HiSeq System. The study's processing was this. In a later analysis, approximately 74 million unique TCR beta chains were counted across the roughly 670 repertoires, and around 11 million of these chains were shared by at least two donors. Raw reads were error-corrected and collapsed into unique sequences with a nearest-neighbor algorithm that merged closely related sequences to remove PCR and sequencing errors. To assign V, D and J gene segments, CDR3 sequences were aligned to IMGT reference sequences. For a sequence to be retained, a match of at least six nucleotides to both a V gene segment and a J gene segment was required. A rearrangement counted as productive if the CDR3 had no stop codons and remained in frame with V and J, and every other rearrangement counted as non-productive. CDR3 was defined by IMGT convention, running from the second conserved V-encoded cysteine to the conserved J-encoded phenylalanine. The earlier analysis of about 610 of the donors excluded any sequence lacking an unambiguous match to a single V gene segment. An earlier analysis of some 500 of the donors classified V segments as functional when productive rearrangements were above 56.7% and as segregating when the standard deviation between donors was above 5%. To diagnose cytomegalovirus status from the catalog of TCR beta chain sequences, a statistical classification framework was built. V and J gene assignment, in a later analysis, came from comparing TCR nucleotide sequences with IMGT/GENE-DB human TR gene sequences. The TCRdist pipeline was used in a later analysis to assign CDR3 sequences and most-parsimonious VDJ recombination scenarios. In a later analysis, each TCR beta chain was defined by its CDR3 amino acid sequence together with its V-gene family, and reads without a unique V-gene family were excluded. To address suspected cross-contamination and a sequencing artifact, a later analysis removed roughly 580 highly shared, low-generation-probability nucleotide sequences. In a later analysis, a clonal expansion index was calculated for each public chain from normalized within-repertoire ranks of inferred template counts. Generation probabilities in a later analysis came from a VDJ recombination model fitted to out-of-frame rearrangements, and those results were checked against IGoR. Hypergeometric tests were used in a later analysis to score TCR-TCR, TCR-HLA and TCR-CMV co-occurrence, with a repertoire-size bias correction applied to the TCR pairs. To estimate false discovery rates, a later analysis permuted the HLA or CMV assignments 20 times. In a later analysis, co-occurring TCRs were grouped using DBSCAN, and TCRdist sequence similarity was added for clustering within HLA-allele-positive subsets. Repertoires with fewer than 30,000 or more than 120,000 public chains were left out of co-occurrence clustering, as were about five repertoires with anomalous nucleotide sharing. Held by TCRdb, this immuneACCESS table contains in-frame sequences only and omits some clones. Under half of the omission traces to an unresolved V gene where checked; the cause of the rest is unknown. The DNA gave D and trimming, while V, J and clone size come from that table. The sample table holds 60,000 or so clones, of which approximately 71% were seen once. The biggest ten clones account for under 25% of the sample.

The cohort was made up of 650 to 700 healthy bone marrow donors. At the time of sampling, all cohort members were nominally healthy, though unrecorded immune exposures were likely present. The donor was CMV seropositive and belonged to the group of 250 to 300 seropositive cohort members. Each donor provided a peripheral blood sample, and peripheral blood mononuclear cells were used for TCR beta sequencing. Genomic DNA extraction from the blood cell samples was performed with the Qiagen DNeasy Blood Extraction Kit. The germline V gene (reference sequence) sets CDR1 to SEHNR and CDR2 to FQNEAQ. The CDR3 sequence holds 13 residues, the cysteine and phenylalanine included. Only the CDR3 DNA stays, 39 bases, in frame from base 1.

The sequence joins TRBV7-9 to TRBJ1-1, with the identity of the D gene unclear. This TCR derives from a woman between 35 and 50 years old in good health and CMV-seropositive. Sequenced sample: PBMCs. The CDR3 here reads CSSSLSGINEAFF. The DNA sequence is as follows: TGTTCCAGCAGCTTATCGGGGATTAATGAAGCTTTCTTT. The full variable domain, completed from the reference TRBV7-9 and TRBJ1-1 proteins outside the CDR3, reads DTGVSQNPRHKITKRGQNVTFRCDPISEHNRLYWYRQTLGQGPEFLTYFQNEAQLEKSRLLSDRFSAERPKGSFSTLEIQRTEQGDSAMYLCSSSLSGINEAFFGQGTRLTVV.